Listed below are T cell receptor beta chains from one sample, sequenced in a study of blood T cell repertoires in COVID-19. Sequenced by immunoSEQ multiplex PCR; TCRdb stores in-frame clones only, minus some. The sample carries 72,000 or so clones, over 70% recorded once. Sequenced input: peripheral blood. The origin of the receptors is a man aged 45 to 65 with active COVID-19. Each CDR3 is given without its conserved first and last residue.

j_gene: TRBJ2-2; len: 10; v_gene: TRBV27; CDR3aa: ASRADTGELF
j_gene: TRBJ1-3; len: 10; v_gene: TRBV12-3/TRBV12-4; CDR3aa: ASGASGNTIY
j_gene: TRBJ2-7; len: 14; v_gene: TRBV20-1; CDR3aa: SASDPRSSGSYEQY
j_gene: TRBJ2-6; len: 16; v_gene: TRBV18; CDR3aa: ASSPELAGVAGANVLT
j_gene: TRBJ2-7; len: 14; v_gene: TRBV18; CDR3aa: ASSPLLSDGVYEQY
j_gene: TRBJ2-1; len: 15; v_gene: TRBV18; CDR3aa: ASSPTAGGHSYNEQF
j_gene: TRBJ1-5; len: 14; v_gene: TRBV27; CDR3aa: ASSRGTVYSNQPQH
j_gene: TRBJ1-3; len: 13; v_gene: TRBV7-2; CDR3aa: ASSPTGGPGNTIY
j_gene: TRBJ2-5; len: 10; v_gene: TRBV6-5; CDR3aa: ASSYGSVTQY
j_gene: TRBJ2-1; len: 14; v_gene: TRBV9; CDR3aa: ASSPSRARLYNEQF
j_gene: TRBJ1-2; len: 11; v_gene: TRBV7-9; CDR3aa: ASGTGGQYGYT
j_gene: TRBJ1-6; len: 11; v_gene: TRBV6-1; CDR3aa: ASSERGNSPLH
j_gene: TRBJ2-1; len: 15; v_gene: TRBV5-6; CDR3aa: ASSRRLGEQGGNEQF
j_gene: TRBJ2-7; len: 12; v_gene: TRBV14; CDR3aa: ASSEPGGAYEQY
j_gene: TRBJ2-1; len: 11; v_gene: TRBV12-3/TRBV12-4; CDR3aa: ASSLTGYNEQF
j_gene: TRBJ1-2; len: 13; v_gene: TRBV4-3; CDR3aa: ASSQEGRGREGYT
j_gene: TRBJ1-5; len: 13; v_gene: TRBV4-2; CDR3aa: ASSQEQGSNQPQH
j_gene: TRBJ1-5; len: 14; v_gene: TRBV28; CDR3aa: ASSIPGQGAGQPQH
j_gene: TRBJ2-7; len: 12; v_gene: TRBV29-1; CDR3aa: SVDPGTSLNEQY
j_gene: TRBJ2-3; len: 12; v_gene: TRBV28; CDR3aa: ASSTRQPTDTQY
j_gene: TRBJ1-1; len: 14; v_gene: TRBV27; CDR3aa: ASSSYRVGMNTEAF
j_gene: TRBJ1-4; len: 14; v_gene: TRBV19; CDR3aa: ASSSGQSYQNEKLF
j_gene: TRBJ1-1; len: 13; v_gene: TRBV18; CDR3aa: ASSTNTGAATEAF